What follows are 25 T cell receptor beta chains derived from one specimen sequenced in a study of OX40 agonist ivuxolimab in advanced cancers. TCRdb's table, derived via immunoSEQ multiplex PCR, lists solely in-frame clones and lacks some. The table has around 89,000 clones, more than 75% seen once. This sample comprised CD4+ or CD8+ T cells sorted from blood, obtained in a trial of the OX40 agonist ivuxolimab. These receptor sequences come from an adult with an advanced solid tumor such as melanoma, head and neck, liver or kidney cancer.

V and J are TRBV7-2 and TRBJ1-4, with D unclear. The germline CDR1 and CDR2 sequences are SGHTA and FQGNSA. The CDR3 extends over 12 amino acids. With 1 base removed from V and 8 bases from J, the gap between germline ends came to 5 bases. The CDR3 coding sequence is TGTGCCAGCAGCTTAGGTTTGGAAAAACTGTTTTTT. Its translation is CASSLGLEKLFF.

CDR3 DNA sequence: TGTGCCATCAGTGAGCCCAGCGGGAGGGACCAAGAGACCCAGTACTTC. Translation: CAISEPSGRDQETQYF. This chain links TRBV10-3 with TRBJ2-5; 10 bases agree with TRBD2. Per the germline V gene, CDR1 is ENHRY and CDR2 is SYGVKD. J gave up 0 bases and V 2 bases, and 3 bases lay outside the gene matches. The CDR3 extends over 16 amino acids.

This clone has just one count. The DNA for the CDR3 is TGCAGCGTGACGTGGGGCTCTGGAAACACCATATATTTT. Translation gives CSVTWGSGNTIYF. The V gene is TRBV29-1, the J gene TRBJ1-3, with no clear D. Germline V gives CDR1 SQVTM, CDR2 ANQGSEA. Trimming pared 6 bases from V and 0 bases from J, leaving 9 bases between. The CDR3 runs 13 residues. Combining the CDR3 with reference TRBV29-1 and TRBJ1-3 gives the whole variable domain SAVISQKPSRDICQRGTSLTIQCQVDSQVTMMFWYRQQPGQSLTLIATANQGSEATYESGFVIDKFPISRPNLTFSTLTVSNMSPEDSSIYLCSVTWGSGNTIYFGEGSWLTVV.

V is TRBV9 and J is TRBJ1-5; maybe TRBD1 (5 bases). V was pared by 3 bases and J by 1 base, with 5 bases between. This CDR3 is built from 13 residues. From germline, CDR1 is SGDLS and CDR2 YYNGEE. CDR3 in amino acids: CASSGGSNQPQHF. CDR3 coding DNA: TGTGCCAGCAGCGGGGGGAGCAATCAGCCCCAGCATTTT.

The J gene is TRBJ1-2, the V gene TRBV29-1; maybe TRBD1 (5 bases). Germline assignment: CDR1 SQVTM and CDR2 ANQGSEA. V lost 5 bases and J 4 bases, leaving 26 bases between the germline ends. This CDR3 spans 17 amino acids. The CDR3 DNA sequence: TGCAGCGTTCCGGGAGGCGGTCCAGGGACCCGGGCCTATGGCTACACCTTC. Amino acids: CSVPGGGPGTRAYGYTF.

The V gene is TRBV7-2, the J gene TRBJ2-1; D uncertain. CDR3 length: 13 residues. Trimming left V 3 bases short and J 15 bases short, with 18 bases between. From germline, CDR1 is SGHTA and CDR2 FQGNSA. The CDR3 is CASSFRGSAIPFF. The CDR3 nucleotides are TGTGCCAGCAGCTTCAGAGGCTCGGCTATTCCGTTCTTC.

The chain joins TRBV4-1 to TRBJ1-1; 7 bases line up with TRBD1. The CDR3 is 15 amino acids. From germline, CDR1 is MGHRA and CDR2 YSYEKL. Germline trimming cut 3 bases from V and 3 bases from J; bases unmatched to any gene: 7. The CDR3 region is CASSHGRQGYTEAFF. Here the CDR3 DNA reads TGCGCCAGCAGCCATGGACGACAGGGATACACTGAAGCTTTCTTT.

The chain is built from TRBV15 and TRBJ2-1; the match to TRBD2 covers 11 bases. The V gene end was trimmed by 1 base and the J gene end by 8 bases; junction bases not matched to a gene: 7. The CDR3 spans 16 residues. Germline V lookup: CDR1 LNHNV, CDR2 YYDKDF (reference sequence). The CDR3 is CATSRVETSGTDEQFF. In DNA, the CDR3 is TGTGCCACCAGCAGAGTGGAGACTAGCGGGACCGATGAGCAGTTCTTC.

This clone was detected once. The chain employs TRBV7-2 and TRBJ2-5, with D uncertain. The germline V gene has CDR1 SGHTA and CDR2 FQGNSA. The V end lost 3 bases, the J end lost 3 bases, and 11 bases lay between the germline ends. CDR3 length: 14 amino acids. This CDR3 reads CASSFSAAEETQYF. CDR3 nucleotides: TGTGCCAGCAGCTTCTCGGCGGCCGAAGAGACCCAGTACTTC.

The table lists this clone with a few counts. The chain uses TRBV4-3 and TRBJ1-1, with D perhaps TRBD1 (5 bases). From germline, CDR1 is LGHNA and CDR2 YSLEER. The V gene lost 1 base and the J gene lost 4 bases, with 10 bases spanning the gap. This CDR3 has 14 amino acids. The CDR3 region has the DNA TGCGCCAGCAGCCAAGTCGGGGGTGGCACTGAAGCTTTCTTT. Translated: CASSQVGGGTEAFF.

The CDR3 DNA sequence: TGTGCCAGCATCGAGCCCCACACCGGGGAGCTGTTTTTT. It encodes CASIEPHTGELFF. The gene calls are TRBV6-5 and TRBJ2-2; D call uncertain. V lost 7 bases and J lost 3, with 9 bases in between. The CDR3 has 13 residues. CDR1 and CDR2 from the germline V gene are MNHEY and SVGAGI.

The rearrangement uses TRBV30 and TRBJ2-1; D possibly corresponds to TRBD1 (5 bases). Trimming removed 3 bases from V and 8 bases from J, with 17 bases in between. The CDR3 contains 14 residues. CDR1 and CDR2 (germline): GTSNPN, SVGIG (reference sequence). The DNA of the CDR3 is TGTGCCTGGAGCCCCCTTGCGCTGGGGCATGAGCAGTTCTTC. This gives the protein CAWSPLALGHEQFF.

The chain employs TRBV5-4 and TRBJ2-1; TRBD2 is a possible D gene (5 bases). The V gene's germline CDR1 is SGHNT and CDR2 YYREEE (reference sequence). V lost 0 bases, J lost 0 bases, and 13 bases lay in between. The CDR3 consists of 17 residues. Here the CDR3 reads CASSLGGADPSYNEQFF. CDR3 DNA: TGTGCCAGCAGCTTGGGTGGAGCGGACCCCTCCTACAATGAGCAGTTCTTC. The full variable domain, with the rest looked up from reference TRBV5-4 and TRBJ2-1, is ETGVTQSPTHLIKTRGQQVTLRCSSQSGHNTVSWYQQALGQGPQFIFQYYREEENGRGNFPPRFSGLQFPNYSSELNVNALELDDSALYLCASSLGGADPSYNEQFFGPGTRLTVL.

The rearrangement uses TRBV7-9 and TRBJ2-2, with 8 bases lining up with TRBD1. The length of the CDR3 is 18 residues. The V segment lost 3 bases and the J segment 5 bases; nucleotides outside the gene matches: 14. Germline loops: CDR1 SEHNR, CDR2 FQNEAQ (reference sequence). DNA for the CDR3: TGTGCCAGCAGCTTGTCAGAAGGTTCCAGGGGGCTAACCGGGGAGCTGTTTTTT. Protein sequence: CASSLSEGSRGLTGELFF.

This rearrangement joins TRBV13 to TRBJ2-3, with 11 positions matching TRBD2. Looked up from germline, CDR1 is PRHDT and CDR2 is FYEKMQ (reference sequence). The CDR3 extends over 18 amino acids. V dropped 4 bases and J dropped 3; count of bases not matched to a gene: 12. The DNA for the CDR3 is TGTGCCAGCAGCTCCGTTAGCGGGAGGGCCTTTGGTACAGATACGCAGTATTTT. It yields the protein CASSSVSGRAFGTDTQYF. Supplemented by reference TRBV13 and TRBJ2-3, the full variable domain reads AAGVIQSPRHLIKEKRETATLKCYPIPRHDTVYWYQQGPGQDPQFLISFYEKMQSDKGSIPDRFSAQQFSDYHSELNMSSLELGDSALYFCASSSVSGRAFGTDTQYFGPGTRLTVL.

The CDR3 DNA sequence: TGTGCCAGCAGACCGGACGGATTCTCCTACAATGAGCAGTTCTTC. This sequence encodes CASRPDGFSYNEQFF. V usage is TRBV27 and J usage is TRBJ2-1; D not certain. Trimming took 6 bases from V and 0 from J, leaving 12 bases between them. Germline CDR1 reads MNHEY; CDR2 reads SMNVEV (reference sequence). The CDR3 covers 15 residues.

This rearrangement joins TRBV25-1 to TRBJ1-6; weak D call: TRBD1 (6 bases). This CDR3 spans 14 amino acids. CDR1 and CDR2 from the germline V gene are MGHDK and SYGVNS. With 5 bases removed from V and 8 bases from J, the gap between germline ends came to 13 bases. DNA of the CDR3: TGTGCCAGCAGTATCGGACAGACCTATTCACCCCTCCACTTT. It codes for CASSIGQTYSPLHF.

The J gene is TRBJ1-6, the V gene TRBV19; tentatively, D is TRBD1 (6 bases). The CDR3 contains 16 residues. V was cut by 3 bases and J by 4 bases, with 13 bases left in between. From germline, CDR1 is LNHDA and CDR2 SQIVND (reference sequence). The CDR3 here is CASSISRDTYNSPLHF. DNA of the CDR3: TGTGCCAGTAGTATCTCCCGGGACACTTATAATTCACCCCTCCACTTT.

The V gene is TRBV28, the J gene TRBJ2-7, with a possible D match to TRBD2 (6 bases). The CDR3 loop spans 16 amino acids. V lost 3 bases and J 5 bases, leaving 20 bases between the germline ends. Germline CDR1 reads MDHEN; CDR2 reads SYDVKM. The CDR3 DNA reads TGTGCCAGCAGTTTGGGTTCTGGCGGGACCCCCCACGAGCAGTACTTC. Residues: CASSLGSGGTPHEQYF.

This sequence joins TRBV28 and TRBJ1-4; 7 positions agree with TRBD1. V dropped 10 bases and J dropped 5; count of bases not matched to a gene: 7. CDR1 and CDR2 (germline): MDHEN, SYDVKM. The CDR3 runs to 13 residues. The CDR3 protein is CATSGTANEKLFF. In DNA, the CDR3 is TGTGCCACCTCGGGGACAGCAAATGAAAAACTGTTTTTT.

V and J are TRBV6-5 and TRBJ2-7; D may be TRBD2 (7 bases). Looked up from germline, CDR1 is MNHEY and CDR2 is SVGAGI. The CDR3 length is 15 residues. Between the trimmed V and J ends, which lost 6 bases and 2 bases, there was a span of 17 bases. The CDR3 region has the DNA TGTGCCAGCAGACAAGGGGGGGCGGGGACCTACGAGCAGTACTTC. Amino acid sequence: CASRQGGAGTYEQYF.

The chain links TRBV5-1 to TRBJ2-7; 7 bases match TRBD2. This CDR3 has 15 residues. The ends lost 1 base at V and 6 bases at J; junction bases unmatched: 10. CDR1 and CDR2 (germline): SGHRS, YFSETQ. The CDR3 spells CASSLSAGDPSEQYF. The CDR3 DNA is TGCGCCAGCAGCTTGAGTGCGGGGGACCCTAGCGAGCAGTACTTC.

The chain uses TRBV7-9 and TRBJ2-5, with a weak D call TRBD1 (5 bases). This CDR3 is built from 13 residues. CDR1 and CDR2 (germline): SEHNR, FQNEAQ (reference sequence). The V and J ends lost 5 bases and 1 base respectively, with 8 bases between them. CDR3 DNA: TGTGCCAGCAGCCCGGACACCCAAGAGACCCAGTACTTC. This gives the protein CASSPDTQETQYF.

The chain combines TRBV19 with TRBJ2-7; unclear D gene. The CDR3 runs to 11 residues. Trimming took off 2 bases at V and 6 bases at J, with 5 bases between the two ends. Germline CDR1 is LNHDA and CDR2 is SQIVND (reference sequence). The DNA of the CDR3 is TGTGCCAGTAGTATACGAGGCGAGCAGTACTTC. Protein sequence: CASSIRGEQYF.

This chain joins TRBV10-3 and TRBJ1-5, with D possibly being TRBD1 (6 bases). The CDR3 runs 17 residues. Looked up from germline, CDR1 is ENHRY and CDR2 is SYGVKD. Trimming removed 3 bases from V and 0 bases from J, with 15 bases in between. The CDR3 loop is CAISEGRGSNSNQPQHF. Written as DNA, the CDR3 is TGTGCCATCAGTGAAGGCAGGGGATCGAATAGCAATCAGCCCCAGCATTTT.